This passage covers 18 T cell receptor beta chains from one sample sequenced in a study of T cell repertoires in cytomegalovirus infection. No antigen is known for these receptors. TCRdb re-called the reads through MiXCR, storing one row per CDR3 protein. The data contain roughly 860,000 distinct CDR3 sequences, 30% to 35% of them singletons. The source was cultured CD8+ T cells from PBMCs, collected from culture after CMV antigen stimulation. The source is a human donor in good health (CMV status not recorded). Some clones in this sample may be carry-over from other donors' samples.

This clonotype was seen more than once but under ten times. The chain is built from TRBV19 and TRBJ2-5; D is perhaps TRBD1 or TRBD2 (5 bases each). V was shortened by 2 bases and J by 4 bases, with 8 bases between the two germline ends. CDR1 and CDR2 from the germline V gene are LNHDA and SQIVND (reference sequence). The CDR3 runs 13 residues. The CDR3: CASSIQRGETQYF. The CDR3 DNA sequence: TGTGCCAGTAGTATACAGAGGGGAGAGACCCAGTACTTC.

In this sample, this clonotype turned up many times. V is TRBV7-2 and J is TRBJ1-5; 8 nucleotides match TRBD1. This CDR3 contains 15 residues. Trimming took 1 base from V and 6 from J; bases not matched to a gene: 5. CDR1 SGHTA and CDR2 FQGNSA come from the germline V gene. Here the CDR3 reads CASSLDRGISQPQHF. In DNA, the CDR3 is TGTGCCAGCAGCTTAGACAGGGGGATAAGTCAGCCCCAGCATTTT.

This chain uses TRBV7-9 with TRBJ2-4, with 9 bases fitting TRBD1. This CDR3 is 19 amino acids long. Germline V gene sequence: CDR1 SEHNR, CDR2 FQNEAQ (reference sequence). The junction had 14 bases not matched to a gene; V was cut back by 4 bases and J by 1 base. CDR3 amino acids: CASSSPALQGAWAKNIQYF. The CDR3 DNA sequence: TGTGCCAGCAGCTCGCCCGCCTTACAGGGGGCTTGGGCCAAAAACATTCAGTACTTC. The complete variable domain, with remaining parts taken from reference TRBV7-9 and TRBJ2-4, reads DTGVSQNPRHKITKRGQNVTFRCDPISEHNRLYWYRQTLGQGPEFLTYFQNEAQLEKSRLLSDRFSAERPKGSFSTLEIQRTEQGDSAMYLCASSSPALQGAWAKNIQYFGAGTRLSVL.

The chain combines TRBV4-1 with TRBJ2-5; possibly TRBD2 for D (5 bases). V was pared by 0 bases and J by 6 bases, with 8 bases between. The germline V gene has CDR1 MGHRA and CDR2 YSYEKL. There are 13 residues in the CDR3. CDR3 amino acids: CASSQEPGKTQYF. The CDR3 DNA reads TGCGCCAGCAGCCAAGAACCCGGGAAGACCCAGTACTTC.

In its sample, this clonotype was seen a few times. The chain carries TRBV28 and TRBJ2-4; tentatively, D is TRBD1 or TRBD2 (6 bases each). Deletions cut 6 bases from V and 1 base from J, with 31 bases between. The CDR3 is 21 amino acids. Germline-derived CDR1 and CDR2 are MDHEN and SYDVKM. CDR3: CASSFTAGEAQYSSAKNIQYF. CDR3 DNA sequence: TGTGCCAGCAGCTTCACCGCAGGGGAGGCCCAATACTCGTCGGCCAAAAACATTCAGTACTTC. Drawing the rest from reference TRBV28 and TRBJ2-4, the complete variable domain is DVKVTQSSRYLVKRTGEKVFLECVQDMDHENMFWYRQDPGLGLRLIYFSYDVKMKEKGDIPEGYSVSREKKERFSLILESASTNQTSMYLCASSFTAGEAQYSSAKNIQYFGAGTRLSVL.

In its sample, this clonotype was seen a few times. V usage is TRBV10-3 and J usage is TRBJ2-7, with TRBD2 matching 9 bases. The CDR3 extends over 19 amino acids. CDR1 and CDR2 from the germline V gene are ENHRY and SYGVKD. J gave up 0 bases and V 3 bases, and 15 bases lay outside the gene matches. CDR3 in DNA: TGTGCCATCAGTGACCTAGCGGGAAGCTTTACCGGATCCTCCTACGAGCAGTACTTC. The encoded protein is CAISDLAGSFTGSSYEQYF.

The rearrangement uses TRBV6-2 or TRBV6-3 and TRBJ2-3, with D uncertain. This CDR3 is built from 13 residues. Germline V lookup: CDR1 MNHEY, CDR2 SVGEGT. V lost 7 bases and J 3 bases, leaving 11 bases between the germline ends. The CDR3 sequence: CASNPVRTDTQYF. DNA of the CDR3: TGTGCCAGCAACCCGGTCCGGACAGATACGCAGTATTTT.

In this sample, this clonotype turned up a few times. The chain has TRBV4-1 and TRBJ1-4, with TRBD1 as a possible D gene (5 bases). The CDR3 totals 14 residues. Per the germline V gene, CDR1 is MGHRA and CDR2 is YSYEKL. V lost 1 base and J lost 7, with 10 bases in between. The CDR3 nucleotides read TGCGCCAGCAGCCAAGCCGGGACGGGTGAAAAACTGTTTTTT. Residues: CASSQAGTGEKLFF.

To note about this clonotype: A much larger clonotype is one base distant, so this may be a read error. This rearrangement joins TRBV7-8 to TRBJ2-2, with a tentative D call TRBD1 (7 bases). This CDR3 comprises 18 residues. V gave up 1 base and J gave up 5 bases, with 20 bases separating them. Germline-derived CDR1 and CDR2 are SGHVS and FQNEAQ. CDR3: CASSLGGSRGDLTGELFF. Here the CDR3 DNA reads TGTGCCAGCAGCTTAGGAGGAAGCAGGGGGGATCTGACCGGGGAGCTGTTTTTT.

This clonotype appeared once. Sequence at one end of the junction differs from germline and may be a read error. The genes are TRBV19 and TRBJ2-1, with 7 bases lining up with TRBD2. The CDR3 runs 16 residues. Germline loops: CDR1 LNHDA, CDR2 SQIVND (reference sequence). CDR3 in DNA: TGTGCCAGCGGATCTCTATTAGCGGGCCAATACAATGAGAAGTTCTTC. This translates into CASGSLLAGQYNEKFF.

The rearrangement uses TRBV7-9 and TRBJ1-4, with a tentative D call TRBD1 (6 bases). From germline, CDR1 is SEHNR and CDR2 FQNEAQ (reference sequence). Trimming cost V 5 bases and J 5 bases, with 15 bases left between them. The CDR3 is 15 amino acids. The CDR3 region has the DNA TGTGCCAGCAGCGAGGGGGACACGGTCAATGAAAAACTGTTTTTT. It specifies CASSEGDTVNEKLFF.

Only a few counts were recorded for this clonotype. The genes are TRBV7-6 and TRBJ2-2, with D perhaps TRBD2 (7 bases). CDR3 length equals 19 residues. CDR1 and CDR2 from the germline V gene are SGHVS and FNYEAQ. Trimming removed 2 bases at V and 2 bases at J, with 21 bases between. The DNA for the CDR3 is TGTGCCAGCAGCTTAATTCCTGCGTCCCGGGGGGCTAACACCGGGGAGCTGTTTTTT. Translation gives CASSLIPASRGANTGELFF.

In DNA form, the CDR3 reads TGTGCTAGTGGTTTGAAGCAGGGGGGAAATGAGCAGTTCTTC. Residues: CASGLKQGGNEQFF. The chain recombines TRBV12-5 with TRBJ2-1; maybe TRBD1 (7 bases). V lost 2 bases, J lost 7 bases, and 12 bases lay in between. From germline, CDR1 is LGHNT and CDR2 FRNRAP. The CDR3 spans 14 residues.

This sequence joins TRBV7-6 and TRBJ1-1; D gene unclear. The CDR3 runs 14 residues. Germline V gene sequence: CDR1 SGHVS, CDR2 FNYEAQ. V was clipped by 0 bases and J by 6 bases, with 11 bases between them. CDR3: CASSLADLWSEAFF. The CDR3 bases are TGTGCCAGCAGCTTAGCGGATCTGTGGTCTGAAGCTTTCTTT.

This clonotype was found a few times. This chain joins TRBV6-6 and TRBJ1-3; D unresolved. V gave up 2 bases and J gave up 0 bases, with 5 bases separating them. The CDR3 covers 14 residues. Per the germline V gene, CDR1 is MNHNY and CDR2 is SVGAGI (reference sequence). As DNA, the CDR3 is TGTGCCAGCAGTTACATGATCTCTGGAAACACCATATATTTT. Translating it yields CASSYMISGNTIYF.

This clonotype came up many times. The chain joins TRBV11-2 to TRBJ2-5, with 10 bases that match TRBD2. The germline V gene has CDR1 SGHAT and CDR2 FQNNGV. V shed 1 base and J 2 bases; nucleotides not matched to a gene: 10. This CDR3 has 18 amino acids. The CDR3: CASSLGISSGGWQETQYF. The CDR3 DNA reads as TGTGCCAGCAGCTTAGGCATATCTAGCGGGGGATGGCAAGAGACCCAGTACTTC.

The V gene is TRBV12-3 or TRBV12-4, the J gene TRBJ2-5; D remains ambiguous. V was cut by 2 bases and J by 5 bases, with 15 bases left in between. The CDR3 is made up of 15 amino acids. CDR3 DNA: TGTGCCAGCAGTTTATGGGCTGGGGAAGTTGAGACCCAGTACTTC. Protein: CASSLWAGEVETQYF.

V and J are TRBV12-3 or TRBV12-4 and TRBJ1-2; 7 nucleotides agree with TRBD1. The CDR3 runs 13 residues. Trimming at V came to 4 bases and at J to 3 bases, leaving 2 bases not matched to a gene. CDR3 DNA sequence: TGTGCCAGCAGTTGGGGGACAGACTATGGCTACACCTTC. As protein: CASSWGTDYGYTF.